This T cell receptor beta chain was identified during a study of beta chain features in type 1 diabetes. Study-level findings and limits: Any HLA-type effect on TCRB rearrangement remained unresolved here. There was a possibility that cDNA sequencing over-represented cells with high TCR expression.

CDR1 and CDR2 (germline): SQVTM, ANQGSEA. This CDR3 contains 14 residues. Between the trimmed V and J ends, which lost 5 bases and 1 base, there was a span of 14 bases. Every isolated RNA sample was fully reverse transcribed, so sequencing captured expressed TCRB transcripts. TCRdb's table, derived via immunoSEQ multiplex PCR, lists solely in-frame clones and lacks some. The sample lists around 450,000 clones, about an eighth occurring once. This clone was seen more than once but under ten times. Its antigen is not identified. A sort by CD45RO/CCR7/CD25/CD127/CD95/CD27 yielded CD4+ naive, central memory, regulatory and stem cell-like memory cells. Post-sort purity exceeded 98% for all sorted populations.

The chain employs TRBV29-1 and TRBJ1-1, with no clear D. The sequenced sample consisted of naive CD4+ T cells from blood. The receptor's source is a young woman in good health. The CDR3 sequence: CSVLPTPGNTEAFF. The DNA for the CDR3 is TGCAGCGTTCTACCGACACCAGGGAACACTGAAGCTTTCTTT.